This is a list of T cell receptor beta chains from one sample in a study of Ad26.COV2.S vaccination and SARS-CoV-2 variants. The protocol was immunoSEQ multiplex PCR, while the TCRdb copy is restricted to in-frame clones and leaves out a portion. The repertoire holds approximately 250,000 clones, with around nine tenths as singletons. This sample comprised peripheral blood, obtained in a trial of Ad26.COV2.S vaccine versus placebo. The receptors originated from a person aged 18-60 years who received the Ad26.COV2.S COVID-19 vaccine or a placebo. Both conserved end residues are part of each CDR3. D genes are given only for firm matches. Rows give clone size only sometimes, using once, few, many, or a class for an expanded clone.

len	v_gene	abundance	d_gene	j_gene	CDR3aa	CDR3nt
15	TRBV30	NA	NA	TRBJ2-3	CAWSYNRVGTDTQYF	TGTGCCTGGAGCTATAACCGAGTCGGCACAGATACGCAGTATTTT
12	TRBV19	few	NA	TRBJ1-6	CATGDARSPLHF	TGTGCCACCGGAGATGCGCGTTCACCCCTCCACTTT
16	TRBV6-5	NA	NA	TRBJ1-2	CASSYTYGGINYGYTF	TGTGCCAGCAGCTACACCTACGGGGGGATTAACTATGGCTACACCTTC
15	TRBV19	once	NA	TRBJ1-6	CASSIDSSGNSPLHF	TGTGCCAGTAGTATAGACAGTTCCGGCAATTCACCCCTCCACTTT
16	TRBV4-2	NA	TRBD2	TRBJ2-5	CASSAGLADAKETQYF	TGTGCCAGCAGCGCTGGACTAGCTGACGCCAAAGAGACCCAGTACTTC
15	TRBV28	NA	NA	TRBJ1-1	CASSLRSRTNTEAFF	TGTGCCAGCAGTTTACGATCCCGGACGAACACTGAAGCTTTCTTT
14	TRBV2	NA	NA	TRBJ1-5	CASSVQDSLVPQHF	TGTGCCAGCAGTGTGCAGGACAGTCTGGTGCCCCAGCATTTT
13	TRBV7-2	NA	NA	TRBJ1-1	CASSPPGSAEAFF	TGTGCCAGCAGCCCCCCAGGGAGCGCTGAAGCTTTCTTT
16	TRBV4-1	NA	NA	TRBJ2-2	CASNRLGAVNTGELFF	TGCGCCAGCAATCGCTTGGGGGCGGTCAACACCGGGGAGCTGTTTTTT
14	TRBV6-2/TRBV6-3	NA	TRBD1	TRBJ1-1	CASSLYRGVGEAFF	TGTGCCAGCAGTCTATACAGGGGAGTCGGTGAAGCTTTCTTT
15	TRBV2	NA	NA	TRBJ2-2	CASSAKTTNTGELFF	TGTGCCAGCAGTGCCAAGACTACGAACACCGGGGAGCTGTTTTTT
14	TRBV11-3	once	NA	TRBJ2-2	CASSSRESTGELFF	TGTGCCAGCAGCTCACGCGAGTCTACCGGGGAGCTGTTTTTT
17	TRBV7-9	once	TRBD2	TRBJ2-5	CASSLGLAGGRLETQYF	TGTGCCAGCAGCTTGGGACTAGCGGGCGGTAGGTTAGAGACCCAGTACTTC
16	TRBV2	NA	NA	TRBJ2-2	CASRINRVRGTGELFF	TGTGCCAGCAGGATCAACAGGGTGCGCGGCACCGGGGAGCTGTTTTTT
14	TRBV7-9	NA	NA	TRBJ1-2	CASSLAGGTYGYTF	TGTGCCAGCAGCTTAGCAGGGGGGACCTATGGCTACACCTTC
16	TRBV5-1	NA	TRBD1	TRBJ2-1	CASSRNWDRGDNEQFF	TGCGCCAGCAGCCGAAATTGGGACAGGGGAGACAATGAGCAGTTCTTC
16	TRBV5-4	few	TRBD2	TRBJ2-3	CASSLGGLAGTDTQYF	TGTGCCAGCAGCTTGGGAGGACTAGCGGGCACAGATACGCAGTATTTT
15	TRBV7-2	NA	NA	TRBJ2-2	CASSRRTLNTGELFF	TGTGCCAGCAGCCGCCGGACTTTGAACACCGGGGAGCTGTTTTTT
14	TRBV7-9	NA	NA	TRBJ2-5	CASSPTSFRETQYF	TGTGCCAGCAGCCCTACTAGCTTCAGAGAGACCCAGTACTTC
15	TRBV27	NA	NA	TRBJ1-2	CASSFFLGDAYGYTF	TGTGCCAGCAGTTTTTTTTTGGGGGACGCCTATGGCTACACCTTC
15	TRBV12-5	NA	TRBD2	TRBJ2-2	CASGFGGAGTGELFF	TGTGCTAGTGGTTTCGGGGGGGCCGGCACCGGGGAGCTGTTTTTT
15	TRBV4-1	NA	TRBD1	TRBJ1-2	CASSPDGGGSYGYTF	TGCGCCAGCAGCCCCGACGGAGGGGGCAGCTATGGCTACACCTTC
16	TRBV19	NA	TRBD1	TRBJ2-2	CASRSTGGLALGELFF	TGTGCCAGTAGATCTACAGGGGGCTTGGCCCTCGGGGAGCTGTTTTTT
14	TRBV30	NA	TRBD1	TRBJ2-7	CAWSRDSAGDEQYF	TGTGCCTGGAGTAGGGACAGCGCAGGGGACGAGCAGTACTTC
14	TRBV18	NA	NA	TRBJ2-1	CASSPAQIHNEQFF	TGTGCCAGCTCACCAGCACAGATTCACAATGAGCAGTTCTTC
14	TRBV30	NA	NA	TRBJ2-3	CAWARQGNTDTQYF	TGTGCCTGGGCCCGGCAGGGAAACACAGATACGCAGTATTTT
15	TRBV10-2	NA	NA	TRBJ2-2	CASSGRQGGTGELFF	TGCGCCAGCAGTGGAAGACAGGGAGGGACCGGGGAGCTGTTTTTT
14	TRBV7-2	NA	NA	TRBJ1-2	CASSLDGGGYGYTF	TGTGCCAGCAGCTTAGATGGGGGGGGCTATGGCTACACCTTC
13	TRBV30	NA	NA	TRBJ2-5	CAWAPQGPRTQYF	TGTGCCTGGGCGCCGCAGGGCCCAAGGACCCAGTACTTC
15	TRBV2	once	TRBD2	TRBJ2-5	CASSQERELRVTQYF	TGTGCCAGCAGTCAGGAGCGGGAGTTGAGGGTGACCCAGTACTTC
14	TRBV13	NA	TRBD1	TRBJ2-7	CASSWTGGLYEQYF	TGTGCCAGCAGCTGGACAGGGGGCTTGTACGAGCAGTACTTC
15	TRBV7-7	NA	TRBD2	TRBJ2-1	CASSSGGRPENEQFF	TGTGCCAGCAGCTCCGGCGGGAGGCCCGAGAATGAGCAGTTCTTC
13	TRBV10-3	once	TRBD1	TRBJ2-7	CATDGQGFYEQYF	TGTGCCACAGACGGACAGGGATTCTACGAGCAGTACTTC
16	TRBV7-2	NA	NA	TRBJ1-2	CASSLGGAGGSYGYTF	TGTGCCAGCAGCTTAGGAGGTGCGGGGGGGAGCTATGGCTACACCTTC
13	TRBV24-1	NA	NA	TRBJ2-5	CATSDGGRETQYF	TGTGCCACCAGTGACGGGGGTCGTGAGACCCAGTACTTC
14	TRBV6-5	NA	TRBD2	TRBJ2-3	CASRAGGWSDTQYF	TGTGCCAGCAGGGCGGGGGGGTGGTCAGATACGCAGTATTTT
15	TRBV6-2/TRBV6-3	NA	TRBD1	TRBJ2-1	CASSYGTGEANEQFF	TGTGCCAGCAGTTACGGGACAGGGGAGGCCAATGAGCAGTTCTTC
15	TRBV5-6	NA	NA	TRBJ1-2	CASSSALQAMGGYTF	TGTGCCAGCAGCTCGGCCCTTCAGGCGATGGGTGGCTACACCTTC
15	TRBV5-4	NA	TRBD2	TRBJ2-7	CASSLESSGSYEQYF	TGTGCCAGCAGCCTGGAGAGTAGCGGGAGCTACGAGCAGTACTTC
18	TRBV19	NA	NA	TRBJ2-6	CASSIVVSLLLGANVLTF	TGTGCCAGTAGTATAGTAGTGAGTCTGCTTCTAGGGGCCAACGTCCTGACTTTC
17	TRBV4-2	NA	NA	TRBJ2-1	CASRPYSGPTSYNEQFF	TGTGCCAGCAGACCCTATTCGGGGCCAACCTCCTACAATGAGCAGTTCTTC
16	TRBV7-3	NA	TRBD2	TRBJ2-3	CASSPGLAGGTDTQYF	TGTGCCAGCAGCCCAGGACTAGCGGGGGGCACAGATACGCAGTATTTT
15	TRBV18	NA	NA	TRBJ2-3	CASSSDPGGRDTQYF	TGTGCCAGCTCATCTGATCCGGGGGGCCGGGATACGCAGTATTTT
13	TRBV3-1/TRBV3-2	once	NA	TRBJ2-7	CASSQDRRVEQYF	TGTGCCAGCAGCCAAGATAGGAGGGTCGAGCAGTACTTC
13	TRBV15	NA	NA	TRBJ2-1	CATSRAPGQAQFF	TGTGCCACCAGCAGAGCTCCGGGCCAGGCGCAGTTCTTC
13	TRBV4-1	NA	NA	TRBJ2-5	CASSQVGVETQYF	TGCGCCAGCAGCCAAGTTGGGGTGGAGACCCAGTACTTC
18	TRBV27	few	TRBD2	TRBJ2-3	CASSLSQRLAGSTDTQYF	TGTGCCAGCAGTTTATCCCAGCGCTTAGCGGGAAGCACAGATACGCAGTATTTT